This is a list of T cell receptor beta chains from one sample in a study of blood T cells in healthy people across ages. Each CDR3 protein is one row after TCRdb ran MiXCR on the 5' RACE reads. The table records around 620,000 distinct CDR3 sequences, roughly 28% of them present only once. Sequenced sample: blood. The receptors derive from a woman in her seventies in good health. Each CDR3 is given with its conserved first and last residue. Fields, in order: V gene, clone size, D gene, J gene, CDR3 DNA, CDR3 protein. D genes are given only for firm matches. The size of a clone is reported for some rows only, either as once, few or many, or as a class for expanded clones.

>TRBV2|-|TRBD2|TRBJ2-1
TGTGCCAGCAGGGGGACTAGTTACAATGAGCAGTTCTTC
CASRGTSYNEQFF
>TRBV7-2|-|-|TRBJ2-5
TGTGCCAGCAGCTTAGGTTTAGGGGCCCAGTACTTC
CASSLGLGAQYF
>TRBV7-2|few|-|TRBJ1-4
TGTGCCAGCAGCTTATTTAGATCTGAAAAACTGTTTTTT
CASSLFRSEKLFF
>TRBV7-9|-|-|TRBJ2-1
TGTGCCAGCAGCTGGGACGACGGACACAATGAGCAGTTCTTC
CASSWDDGHNEQFF
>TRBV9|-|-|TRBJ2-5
TGTGCCAGCAGCGTAGGAGGAGGTTTCTTAGAGACCCAGTACTTC
CASSVGGGFLETQYF
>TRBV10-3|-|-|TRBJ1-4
TGTGCCATCAGTGTTGGGGGCGACGAAAAACTGTTCTTT
CAISVGGDEKLFF
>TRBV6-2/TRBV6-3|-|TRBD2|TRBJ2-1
TGTGCCAGCATCAACCGACTAGCGGGGGCCAATGAGCAGTTCTTC
CASINRLAGANEQFF
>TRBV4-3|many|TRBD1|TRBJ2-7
TGCGCCAGCAGCCAGGCGCCGGGACAGGGATACGAGCAGTACTTC
CASSQAPGQGYEQYF
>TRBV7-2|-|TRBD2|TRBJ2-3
TGTGCCAGCAGAGTTAGCGGGTATGATACGCAGTATTTT
CASRVSGYDTQYF
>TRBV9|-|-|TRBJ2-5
TGTGCCAGCAGCCCCGTAGGTGAGGGGCGAAAGACCCAGTACTTC
CASSPVGEGRKTQYF
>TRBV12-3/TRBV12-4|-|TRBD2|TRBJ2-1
TGTGCCAGCAGCCGGACTAGCGGGGATTACAATGAGCAGTTCTTC
CASSRTSGDYNEQFF
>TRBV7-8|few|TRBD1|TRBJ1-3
TGTGCCAGCTCGACAGGGGCCCTCTCTGGAAACACCATATATTTT
CASSTGALSGNTIYF
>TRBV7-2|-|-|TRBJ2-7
TGTGCCAGCAGCTTAATCAGCGGACTCGGCGAGCAGTACTTC
CASSLISGLGEQYF
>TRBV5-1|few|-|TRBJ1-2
TGCGCCAGCAGCTTGGACGGTTCCTCTATCTATGGCTACACCTTC
CASSLDGSSIYGYTF
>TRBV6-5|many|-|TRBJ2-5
TGTGCCAGCAGTTACAGCCGGGACCAGGGCAAGACCCAGTACTTC
CASSYSRDQGKTQYF
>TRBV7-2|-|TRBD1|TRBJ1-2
TGTGCCACCGGACAGGGCCGTTCCTATGGCTACACCTTC
CATGQGRSYGYTF
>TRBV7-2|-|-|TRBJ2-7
TGTGCCAGCAGCTTAGGTGGCTCAAGATACGAGCAGTACTTC
CASSLGGSRYEQYF
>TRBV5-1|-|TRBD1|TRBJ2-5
TGCGCCAGCAGCTTGGGGACAGGGAATAAAGAGACCCAGTACTTC
CASSLGTGNKETQYF
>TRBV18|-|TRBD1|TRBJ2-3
TGTGCCAGCTCACTTGGACAGGCCACAGATACGCAGTATTTT
CASSLGQATDTQYF
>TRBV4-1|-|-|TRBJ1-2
TGCGCCAGCAGCTACGACAGGTTGGCTAACTATGGCTACACCTTC
CASSYDRLANYGYTF
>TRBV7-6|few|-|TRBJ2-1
TGTGCCAGCAGTCTAGAAGACAGTTACTACAATGAGCAGTTCTTC
CASSLEDSYYNEQFF
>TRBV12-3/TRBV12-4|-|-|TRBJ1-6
TGTGCCAGCAGTGCTCCGGGGCGCTTGAGCTCCTATAATTCACCCCTCCACTTT
CASSAPGRLSSYNSPLHF
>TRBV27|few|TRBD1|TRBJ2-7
TGTGCCAGCAGCGTCCCGGGACAGGGAACGTCCGAGCAGTACTTC
CASSVPGQGTSEQYF
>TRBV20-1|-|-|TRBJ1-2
TGCAGTGCTAGCCACGTCGGCTACAACTATGGCTACACCTTC
CSASHVGYNYGYTF
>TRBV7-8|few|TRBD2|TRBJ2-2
TGTGCCAGCAGCTTAGCGGCGCTAGCGGGGAAGGGCGGGGAGCTGTTTTTT
CASSLAALAGKGGELFF
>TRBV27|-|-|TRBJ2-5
TGTGCCAGCAGTTTATCAAGGGGGGAACGGACCCAGTACTTC
CASSLSRGERTQYF
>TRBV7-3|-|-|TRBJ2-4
TGTGCCAGCAGCCCTGGGGGCCTCGTAAACATTCAGTACTTC
CASSPGGLVNIQYF